This TCR beta chain was retrieved from a study of cytotoxic CD8 clonotypes in ibrutinib-treated CLL. In the study overall: The study recorded mean values of about 260,000 productive templates and under 100,000 productive rearrangements per sample.

Study-wide points: Public clonotypes were rare and shrank or held steady on treatment. Clonality, elevated at ibrutinib response, dropped back toward baseline at progression.

Worth noting for this clone: Its target is unknown.

Sequenced by immunoSEQ multiplex PCR; TCRdb stores in-frame clones only, minus some. The sample has tens of thousands of clones, approximately 74% seen once. This sample comprised PBMCs, obtained after 12 months of ibrutinib treatment. This clonotype was sampled from a human donor with chronic lymphocytic leukemia.

DNA of the CDR3: TGTGCCAGCAGCTTAGGGGCCCCAAACACCGGGGAGCTGTTTTTT. Encoded protein: CASSLGAPNTGELFF. The chain has TRBV7-9 and TRBJ2-2; D call uncertain. Trimming shortened V by 1 base and J by 2 bases, and 8 bases separated the two germline ends. This CDR3 contains 15 residues. Germline-derived CDR1 and CDR2 are SEHNR and FQNEAQ (reference sequence).